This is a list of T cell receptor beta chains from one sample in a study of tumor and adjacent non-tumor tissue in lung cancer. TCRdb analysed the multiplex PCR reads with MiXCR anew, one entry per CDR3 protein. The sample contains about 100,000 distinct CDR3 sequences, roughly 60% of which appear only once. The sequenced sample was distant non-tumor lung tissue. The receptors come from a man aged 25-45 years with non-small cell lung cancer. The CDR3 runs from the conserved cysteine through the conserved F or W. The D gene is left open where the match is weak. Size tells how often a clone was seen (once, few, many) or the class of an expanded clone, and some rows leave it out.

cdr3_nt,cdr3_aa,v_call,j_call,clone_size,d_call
TGTGCCAGTAGGATCGGTTTGCCCCAAGAGACCCAGTACTTC,CASRIGLPQETQYF,TRBV6-5,TRBJ2-5,-,-
TGTGCCAGCAGCTTAGTGGGTTATAGCTCTGGAAACACCATATATTTT,CASSLVGYSSGNTIYF,TRBV7-8,TRBJ1-3,many,-
TGTGCCAGCAGTTACTCGAAGGGAGGGACCCGGTACTTC,CASSYSKGGTRYF,TRBV6-5,TRBJ2-5,-,TRBD2
TGTGCCAGCAGCCGGACAGGGGGCGCCTACAATGAGCAGTTCTTC,CASSRTGGAYNEQFF,TRBV14,TRBJ2-1,-,TRBD1
TGTGTCAGCAGATCATCGGGGGTGGATACGCAGTATTTT,CVSRSSGVDTQYF,TRBV12-3/TRBV12-4,TRBJ2-3,-,-
TGTGCCAGCAGCCCAGAGTCTCGGAACACTGAAGCTTTCTTT,CASSPESRNTEAFF,TRBV5-1,TRBJ1-1,-,-
TGTGCCAGCAGCTTAGAAGGGGTGACAGGGGAGCAGTTCTTC,CASSLEGVTGEQFF,TRBV11-2,TRBJ2-1,few,TRBD1
TGTGCCAGTAGCTTAAGGATACTAGCGGGGGCAGGCCAGTATTTT,CASSLRILAGAGQYF,TRBV11-2,TRBJ2-3,few,TRBD2
TGCAGCGTTGAAGGGACCGATAGGGGCTACATCTTC,CSVEGTDRGYIF,TRBV29-1,TRBJ1-2,-,-
TGTGCCAGTACTGAGACTAACACAGATACGCAGTGTTTT,CASTETNTDTQCF,TRBV6-5,TRBJ2-3,-,-
TGCAGTGCAAGGGGGACACCTAGCTCCTACGAGCATTACTTC,CSARGTPSSYEHYF,TRBV20-1,TRBJ2-7,-,-
TGTGCCAGCAGCCCGATGGGGGTAAACACCGGGGAGCTGTTTTTT,CASSPMGVNTGELFF,TRBV6-5,TRBJ2-2,many,-
TGCCAGCAGCCATCCCCAGCGGGAAATGACAATGAGCAGTTCTTC,CQQPSPAGNDNEQFF,TRBV11-2,TRBJ2-1,-,TRBD2
TGCGGCGTTGCGGGGCAATTGAAGGAGACCCAGTACTTC,CGVAGQLKETQYF,TRBV29-1,TRBJ2-5,-,-
TGCAGCCTTGGGGTGCCGCAGGGGGACTACACCTTC,CSLGVPQGDYTF,TRBV29-1,TRBJ1-2,-,TRBD1
TGTGCCACCAGTGTTTTTGGGCTTGGCATTCAGCCCCAGCATTTT,CATSVFGLGIQPQHF,TRBV12-3/TRBV12-4,TRBJ1-5,-,-
TGCAGTGTTATGGGGTTAGGGACAGGGGGCAGGGGCTACATCTTC,CSVMGLGTGGRGYIF,TRBV20-1,TRBJ1-2,-,TRBD1
TGTGCCAGCAGCTTAATCGGGACTGCTTCCTACGAGCAGTACTTC,CASSLIGTASYEQYF,TRBV7-2,TRBJ2-7,-,-
TGCAGTGCCCGATACACCAACTCCTACGAGCAGTACTTC,CSARYTNSYEQYF,TRBV20-1,TRBJ2-7,-,-
TGTGCCAGCAGTACCGGGGCAGGGGGTGGTACCGGAGAACTGTTTTTT,CASSTGAGGGTGELFF,TRBV12-3/TRBV12-4,TRBJ2-2,-,TRBD1